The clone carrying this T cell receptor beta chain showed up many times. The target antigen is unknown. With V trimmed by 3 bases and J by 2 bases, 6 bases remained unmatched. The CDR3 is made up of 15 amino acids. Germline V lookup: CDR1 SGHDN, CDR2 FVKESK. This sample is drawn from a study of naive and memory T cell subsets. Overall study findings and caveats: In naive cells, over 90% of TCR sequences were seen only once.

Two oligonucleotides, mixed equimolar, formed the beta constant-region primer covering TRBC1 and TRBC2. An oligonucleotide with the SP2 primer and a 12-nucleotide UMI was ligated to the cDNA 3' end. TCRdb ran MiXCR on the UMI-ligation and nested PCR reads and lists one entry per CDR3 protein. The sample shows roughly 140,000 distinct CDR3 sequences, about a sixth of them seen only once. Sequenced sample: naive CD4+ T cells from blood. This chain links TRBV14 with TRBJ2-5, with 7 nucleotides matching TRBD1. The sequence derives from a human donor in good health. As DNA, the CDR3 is TGTGCCAGCAGCCAGCAGACAGGGCCTCAAGAGACCCAGTACTTC. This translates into CASSQQTGPQETQYF.